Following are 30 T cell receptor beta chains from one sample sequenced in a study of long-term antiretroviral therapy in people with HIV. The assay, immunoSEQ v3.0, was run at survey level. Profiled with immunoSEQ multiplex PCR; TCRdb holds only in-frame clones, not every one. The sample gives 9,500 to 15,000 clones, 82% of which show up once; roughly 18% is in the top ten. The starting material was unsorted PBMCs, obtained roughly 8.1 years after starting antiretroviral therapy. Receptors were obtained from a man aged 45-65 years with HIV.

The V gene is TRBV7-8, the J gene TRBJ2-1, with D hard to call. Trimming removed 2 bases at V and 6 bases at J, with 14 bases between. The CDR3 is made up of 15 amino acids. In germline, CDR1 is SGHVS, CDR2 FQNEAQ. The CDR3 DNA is TGTGCCAGCAGCTTAAATTCCGCCGAGACCAATGAGCAGTTCTTC. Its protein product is CASSLNSAETNEQFF.

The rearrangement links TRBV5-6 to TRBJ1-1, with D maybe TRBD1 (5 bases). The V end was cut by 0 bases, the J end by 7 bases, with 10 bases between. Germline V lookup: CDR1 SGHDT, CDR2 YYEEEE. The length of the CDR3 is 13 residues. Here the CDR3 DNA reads TGTGCCAGCAGCTTGGTGGGACCAAATGAAGCTTTCTTT. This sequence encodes CASSLVGPNEAFF.

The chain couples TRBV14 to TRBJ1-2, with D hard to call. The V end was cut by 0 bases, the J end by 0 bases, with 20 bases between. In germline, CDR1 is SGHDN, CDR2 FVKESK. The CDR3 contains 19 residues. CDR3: CASSQDTSRDALANYGYTF. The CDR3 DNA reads TGTGCCAGCAGCCAAGACACGAGCCGTGATGCTTTAGCTAACTATGGCTACACCTTC.

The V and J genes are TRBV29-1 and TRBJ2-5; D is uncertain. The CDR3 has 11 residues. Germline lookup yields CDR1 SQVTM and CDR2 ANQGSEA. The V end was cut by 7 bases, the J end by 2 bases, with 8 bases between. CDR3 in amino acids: CSGLQQETQYF. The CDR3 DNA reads TGCAGCGGCCTACAGCAAGAGACCCAGTACTTC.

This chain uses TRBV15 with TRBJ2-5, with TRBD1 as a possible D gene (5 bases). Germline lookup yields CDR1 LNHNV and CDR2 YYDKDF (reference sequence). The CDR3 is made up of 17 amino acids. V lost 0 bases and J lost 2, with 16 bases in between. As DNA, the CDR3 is TGTGCCACCAGCAGAGATCTGACGACAGACCCGCAAGAGACCCAGTACTTC. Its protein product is CATSRDLTTDPQETQYF. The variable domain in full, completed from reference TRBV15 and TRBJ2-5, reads DAMVIQNPRYQVTQFGKPVTLSCSQTLNHNVMYWYQQKSSQAPKLLFHYYDKDFNNEADTPDNFQSRRPNTSFCFLDIRSPGLGDTAMYLCATSRDLTTDPQETQYFGPGTRLLVL.

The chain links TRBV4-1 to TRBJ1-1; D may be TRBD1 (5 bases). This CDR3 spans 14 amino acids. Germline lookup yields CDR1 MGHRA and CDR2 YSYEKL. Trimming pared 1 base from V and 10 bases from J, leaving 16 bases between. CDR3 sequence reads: CASSQVSGLGGAFF. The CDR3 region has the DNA TGCGCCAGCAGCCAAGTTTCCGGACTGGGGGGAGCTTTCTTT.

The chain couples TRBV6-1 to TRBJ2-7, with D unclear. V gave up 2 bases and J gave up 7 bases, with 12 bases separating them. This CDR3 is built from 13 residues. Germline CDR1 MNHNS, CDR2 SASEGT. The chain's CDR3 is CASSEIRVDEQYF. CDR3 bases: TGTGCCAGCAGTGAAATAAGGGTAGATGAGCAGTACTTC.

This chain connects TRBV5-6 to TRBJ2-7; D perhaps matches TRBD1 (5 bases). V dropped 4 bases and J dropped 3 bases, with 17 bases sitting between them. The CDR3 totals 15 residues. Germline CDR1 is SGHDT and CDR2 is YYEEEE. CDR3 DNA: TGTGCCAGCAGCCCAATAGCTGGGGCAGACTACGAGCAGTACTTC. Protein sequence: CASSPIAGADYEQYF.

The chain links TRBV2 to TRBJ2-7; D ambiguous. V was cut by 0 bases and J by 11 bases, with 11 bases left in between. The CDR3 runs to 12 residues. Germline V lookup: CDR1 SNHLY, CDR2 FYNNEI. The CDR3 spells CASSEAYSHEYF. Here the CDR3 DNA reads TGTGCCAGCAGTGAAGCGTATTCTCACGAGTACTTC.

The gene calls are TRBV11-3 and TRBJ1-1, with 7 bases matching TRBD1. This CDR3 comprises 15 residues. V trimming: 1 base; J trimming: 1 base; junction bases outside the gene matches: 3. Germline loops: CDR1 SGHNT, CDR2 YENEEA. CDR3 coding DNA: TGTGCCAGCAGCTTAGTAACAGGGGCGAACACTGAAGCTTTCTTT. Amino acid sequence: CASSLVTGANTEAFF.

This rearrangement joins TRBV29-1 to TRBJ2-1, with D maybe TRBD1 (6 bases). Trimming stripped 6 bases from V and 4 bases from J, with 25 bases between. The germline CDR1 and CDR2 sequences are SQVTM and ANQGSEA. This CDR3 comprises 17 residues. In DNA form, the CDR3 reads TGCAGCGTGCTACCTCCGGGACAAGGGTACCGGTACAATGAGCAGTTCTTC. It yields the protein CSVLPPGQGYRYNEQFF.

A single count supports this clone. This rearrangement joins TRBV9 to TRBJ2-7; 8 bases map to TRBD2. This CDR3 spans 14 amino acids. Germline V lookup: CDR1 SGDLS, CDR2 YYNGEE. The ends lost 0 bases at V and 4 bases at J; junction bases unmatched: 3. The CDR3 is CASSVATGGYEQYF. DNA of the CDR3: TGTGCCAGCAGCGTAGCTACGGGGGGGTACGAGCAGTACTTC.

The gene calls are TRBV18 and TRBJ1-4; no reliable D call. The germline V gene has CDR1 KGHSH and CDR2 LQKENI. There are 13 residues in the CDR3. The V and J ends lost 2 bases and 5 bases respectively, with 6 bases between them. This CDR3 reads CASSPYANEKLFF. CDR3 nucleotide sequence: TGTGCCAGCTCACCATACGCCAATGAAAAACTGTTTTTT.

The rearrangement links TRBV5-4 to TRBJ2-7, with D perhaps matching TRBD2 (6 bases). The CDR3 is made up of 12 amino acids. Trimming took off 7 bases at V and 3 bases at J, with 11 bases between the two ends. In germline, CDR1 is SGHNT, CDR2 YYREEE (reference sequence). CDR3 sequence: CASSGENYEQYF. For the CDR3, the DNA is TGTGCCAGCTCGGGGGAGAACTACGAGCAGTACTTC.

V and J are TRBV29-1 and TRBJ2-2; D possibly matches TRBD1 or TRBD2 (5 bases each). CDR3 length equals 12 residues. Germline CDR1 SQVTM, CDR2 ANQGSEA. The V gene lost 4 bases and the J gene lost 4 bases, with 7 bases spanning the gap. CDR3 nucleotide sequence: TGCAGCGTTGGAGGGGCCACCGGGGAGCTGTTTTTT. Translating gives CSVGGATGELFF.

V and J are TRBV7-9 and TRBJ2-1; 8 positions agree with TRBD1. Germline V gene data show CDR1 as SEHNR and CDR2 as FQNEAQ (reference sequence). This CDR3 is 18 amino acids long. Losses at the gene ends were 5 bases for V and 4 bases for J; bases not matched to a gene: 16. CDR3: CASSPREGQGALYNEQFF. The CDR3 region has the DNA TGTGCCAGCAGCCCACGAGAAGGCCAGGGGGCTTTATACAATGAGCAGTTCTTC. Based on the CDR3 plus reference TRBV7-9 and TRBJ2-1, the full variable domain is DTGVSQNPRHKITKRGQNVTFRCDPISEHNRLYWYRQTLGQGPEFLTYFQNEAQLEKSRLLSDRFSAERPKGSFSTLEIQRTEQGDSAMYLCASSPREGQGALYNEQFFGPGTRLTVL.

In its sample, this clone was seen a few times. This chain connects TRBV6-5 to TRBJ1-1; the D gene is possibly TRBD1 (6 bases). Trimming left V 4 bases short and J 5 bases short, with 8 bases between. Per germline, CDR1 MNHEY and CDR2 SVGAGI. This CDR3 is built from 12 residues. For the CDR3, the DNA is TGTGCCAGCAGTTTTCAGGGGACTGAAGCTTTCTTT. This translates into CASSFQGTEAFF.

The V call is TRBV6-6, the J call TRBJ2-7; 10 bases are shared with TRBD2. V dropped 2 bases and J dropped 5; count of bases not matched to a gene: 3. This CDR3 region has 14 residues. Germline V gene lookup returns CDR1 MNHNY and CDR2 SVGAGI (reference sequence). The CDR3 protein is CASSYGTSADEQYF. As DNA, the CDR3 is TGTGCCAGCAGTTACGGGACTAGCGCCGACGAGCAGTACTTC.

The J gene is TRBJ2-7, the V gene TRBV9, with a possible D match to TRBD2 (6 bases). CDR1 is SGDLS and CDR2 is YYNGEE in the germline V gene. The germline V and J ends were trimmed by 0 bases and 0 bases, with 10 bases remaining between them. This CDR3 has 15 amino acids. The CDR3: CASSVEGTSSYEQYF. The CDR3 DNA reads TGTGCCAGCAGCGTAGAGGGGACTTCCTCCTACGAGCAGTACTTC. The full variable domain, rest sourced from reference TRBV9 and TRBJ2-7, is DSGVTQTPKHLITATGQRVTLRCSPRSGDLSVYWYQQSLDQGLQFLIQYYNGEERAKGNILERFSAQQFPDLHSELNLSSLELGDSALYFCASSVEGTSSYEQYFGPGTRLTVT.

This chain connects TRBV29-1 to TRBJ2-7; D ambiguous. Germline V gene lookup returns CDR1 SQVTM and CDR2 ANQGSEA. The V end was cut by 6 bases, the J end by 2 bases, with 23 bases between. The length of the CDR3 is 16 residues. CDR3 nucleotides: TGCAGCGTCACCCCTTTTACAGCGATGGATCCCTACGAGCAGTACTTC. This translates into CSVTPFTAMDPYEQYF.

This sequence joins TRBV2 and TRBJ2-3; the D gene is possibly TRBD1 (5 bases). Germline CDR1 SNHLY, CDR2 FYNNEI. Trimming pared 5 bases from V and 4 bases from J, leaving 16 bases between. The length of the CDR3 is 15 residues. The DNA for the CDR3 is TGTGCCAGCAGTCGCTCGCAGGGAATGGCAGATACGCAGTATTTT. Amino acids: CASSRSQGMADTQYF. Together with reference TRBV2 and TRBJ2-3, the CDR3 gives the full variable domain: EPEVTQTPSHQVTQMGQEVILRCVPISNHLYFYWYRQILGQKVEFLVSFYNNEISEKSEIFDDQFSVERPDGSNFTLKIRSTKLEDSAMYFCASSRSQGMADTQYFGPGTRLTVL.

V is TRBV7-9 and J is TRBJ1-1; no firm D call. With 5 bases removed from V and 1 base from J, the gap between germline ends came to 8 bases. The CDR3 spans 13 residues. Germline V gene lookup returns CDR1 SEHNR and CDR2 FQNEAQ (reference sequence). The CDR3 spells CASSVGANTEAFF. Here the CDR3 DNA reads TGTGCCAGCAGCGTCGGTGCGAACACTGAAGCTTTCTTT.

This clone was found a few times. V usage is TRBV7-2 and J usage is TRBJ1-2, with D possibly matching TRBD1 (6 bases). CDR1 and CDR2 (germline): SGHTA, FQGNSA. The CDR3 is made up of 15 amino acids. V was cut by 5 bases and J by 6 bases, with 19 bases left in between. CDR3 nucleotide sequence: TGTGCCAGCAGCACCATGGACAGAGCCTCGGATGGCTACACCTTC. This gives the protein CASSTMDRASDGYTF.

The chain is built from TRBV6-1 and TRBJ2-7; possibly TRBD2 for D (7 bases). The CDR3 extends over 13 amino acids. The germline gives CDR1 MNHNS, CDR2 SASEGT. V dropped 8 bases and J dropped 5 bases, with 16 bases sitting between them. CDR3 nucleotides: TGTGCCAGCGGGGCAGGGAGGGGGAACGAGCAGTACTTC. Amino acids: CASGAGRGNEQYF.

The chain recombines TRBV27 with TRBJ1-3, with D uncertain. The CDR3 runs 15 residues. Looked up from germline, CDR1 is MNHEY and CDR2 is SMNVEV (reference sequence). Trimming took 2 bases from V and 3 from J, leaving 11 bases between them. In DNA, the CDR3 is TGTGCCAGCAGTTTACTATGGGGAGGTGGAAACACCATATATTTT. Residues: CASSLLWGGGNTIYF.

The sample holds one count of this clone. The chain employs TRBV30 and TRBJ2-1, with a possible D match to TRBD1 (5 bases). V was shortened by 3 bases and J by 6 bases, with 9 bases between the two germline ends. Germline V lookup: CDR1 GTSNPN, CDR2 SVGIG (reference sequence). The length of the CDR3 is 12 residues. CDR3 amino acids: CAWRIGANEQFF. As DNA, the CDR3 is TGTGCCTGGAGGATAGGGGCCAATGAGCAGTTCTTC.

The CDR3 nucleotides read TGTGCCAGCAGCTTAAACGGGGGGGTGGACAATGAGCAGTTCTTC. This gives the protein CASSLNGGVDNEQFF. The chain employs TRBV11-3 and TRBJ2-1, with 8 bases matching TRBD2. The germline V gene has CDR1 SGHNT and CDR2 YENEEA. The ends lost 2 bases at V and 5 bases at J; junction bases unmatched: 5. The CDR3 consists of 15 residues.

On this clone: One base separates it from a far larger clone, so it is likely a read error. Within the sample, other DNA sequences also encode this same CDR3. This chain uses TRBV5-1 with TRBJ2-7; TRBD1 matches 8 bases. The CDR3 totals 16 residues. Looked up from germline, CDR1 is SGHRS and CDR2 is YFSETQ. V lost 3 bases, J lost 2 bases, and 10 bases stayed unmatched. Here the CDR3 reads CASSSRQGSSPYEQYF. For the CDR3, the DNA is TGCGCCAGCAGCTCCAGACAGGGGTCTTCCCCCTACGAGCAGTACTTC.

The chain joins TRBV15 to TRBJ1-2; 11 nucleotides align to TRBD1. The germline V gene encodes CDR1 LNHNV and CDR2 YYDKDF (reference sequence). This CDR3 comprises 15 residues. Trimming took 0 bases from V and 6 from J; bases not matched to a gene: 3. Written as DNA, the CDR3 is TGTGCCACCAGCAGAGATGGGACAGGGGGTGATGGCTACACCTTC. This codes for CATSRDGTGGDGYTF.

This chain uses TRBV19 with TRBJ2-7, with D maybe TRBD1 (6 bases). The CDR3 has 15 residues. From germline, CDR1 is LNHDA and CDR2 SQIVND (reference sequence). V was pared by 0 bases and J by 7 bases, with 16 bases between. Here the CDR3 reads CASSIDSDSPREQYF. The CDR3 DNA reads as TGTGCCAGTAGTATAGATTCGGACAGTCCTCGGGAGCAGTACTTC. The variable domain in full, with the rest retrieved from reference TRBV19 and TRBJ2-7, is DGGITQSPKYLFRKEGQNVTLSCEQNLNHDAMYWYRQDPGQGLRLIYYSQIVNDFQKGDIAEGYSVSREKKESFPLTVTSAQKNPTAFYLCASSIDSDSPREQYFGPGTRLTVT.